This T cell receptor (beta chain) was documented in a study of T cells in Graves' hyperthyroidism and ophthalmopathy. The CDR3 has 15 residues. Looked up from germline, CDR1 is LGHNT and CDR2 is FRNRAP. Losses at the gene ends were 6 bases for V and 4 bases for J; bases not matched to a gene: 9. It was considered stable Graves' hyperthyroidism when ophthalmopathy did not progress within 18 months. Uncontrolled infections, other autoimmune diseases, pregnancy or lactation led to exclusion of patients. Amplification targeted TCR beta CDR3 regions from RNA transcripts. Researchers ran a first-round RT-PCR on the TCR CDR3 using the HTBI primer set. TCRdb reprocessed the multiplex PCR reads via MiXCR and lists one record per CDR3 protein. The sample includes a few hundred thousand distinct CDR3 sequences, roughly 46% of them seen just once. This clonotype was found many times. Its antigen is not known. Study results and limitations: Appearing also in blood were most of the thyroid clonotypes expanded above 0.001. Model-based prediction identified ophthalmopathy a median about 7 months prior to its onset.

Material: peripheral blood or thyroid tissue (not recorded which). The V call is TRBV12-5, the J call TRBJ1-1; 9 bases align to TRBD1. This clonotype was sampled from a young woman with Graves' hyperthyroidism. The CDR3 DNA follows: TGTGCTAGTGGCCAACAGGGGGCTGGCGGCACTGAAGCTTTCTTT. It yields the protein CASGQQGAGGTEAFF.